These 18 T cell receptor beta chains originate from one sample sequenced in a study of blood T cell repertoires in COVID-19. Sequencing used immunoSEQ multiplex PCR; TCRdb keeps in-frame clones, though not all of them. The repertoire holds 140,000 or so clones, about 85% seen once, with around 5% in the top ten. Sequenced sample: peripheral blood. The receptors here all came from a woman aged 70 to 79 with COVID-19, enrolled during active disease.

This clone was counted a few times. The V call is TRBV5-1, the J call TRBJ1-4, with 8 bases that match TRBD1. The V and J ends lost 4 bases and 1 base, in that order; junction bases with no gene match: 6. This CDR3 has 16 amino acids. Germline V gives CDR1 SGHRS, CDR2 YFSETQ. The CDR3 spells CASSRTGQGTNEKLFF. The CDR3 DNA sequence: TGCGCCAGCAGCCGGACAGGGCAAGGAACTAATGAAAAACTGTTTTTT.

V gene TRBV5-5 combines with J gene TRBJ1-1, with D perhaps matching TRBD1 (5 bases). Germline loops: CDR1 SGHKS, CDR2 YYEKEE (reference sequence). The CDR3 extends over 14 amino acids. Trimming stripped 3 bases from V and 5 bases from J, with 14 bases between. The CDR3 region is CASSSHVDMTEAFF. CDR3 bases: TGTGCCAGCAGCTCCCACGTGGACATGACTGAAGCTTTCTTT. Based on the CDR3 plus reference TRBV5-5 and TRBJ1-1, the full variable domain is DAGVTQSPTHLIKTRGQQVTLRCSPISGHKSVSWYQQVLGQGPQFIFQYYEKEERGRGNFPDRFSARQFPNYSSELNVNALLLGDSALYLCASSSHVDMTEAFFGQGTRLTVV.

The rearrangement links TRBV9 to TRBJ1-1; D gene unclear. The CDR3 length is 14 residues. Germline CDR1 SGDLS, CDR2 YYNGEE. The V end lost 0 bases, the J end lost 4 bases, and 10 bases lay between the germline ends. The CDR3 sequence is CASSVGAMGTEAFF. In nucleotides, the CDR3 is TGTGCCAGCAGCGTAGGGGCTATGGGCACTGAAGCTTTCTTT. The variable domain in full, completed from reference TRBV9 and TRBJ1-1, reads DSGVTQTPKHLITATGQRVTLRCSPRSGDLSVYWYQQSLDQGLQFLIQYYNGEERAKGNILERFSAQQFPDLHSELNLSSLELGDSALYFCASSVGAMGTEAFFGQGTRLTVV.

The chain recombines TRBV29-1 with TRBJ1-1; no clear D. CDR1 and CDR2 (germline): SQVTM, ANQGSEA. Deletions cut 4 bases from V and 6 bases from J, with 18 bases between. This CDR3 comprises 14 residues. The CDR3 region is CSVALGVAGSEAFF. The CDR3 region has the DNA TGCAGCGTTGCCCTCGGGGTAGCAGGATCTGAAGCTTTCTTT.

This clone was seen a single time. This sequence joins TRBV5-6 and TRBJ2-7; 8 nucleotides match TRBD1. Germline lookup yields CDR1 SGHDT and CDR2 YYEEEE. Unmatched junction bases numbered 14, after V lost 7 bases and J lost 5 bases. The CDR3 is 15 amino acids. CDR3 loop: CASDSTKSRGHEQYF. The CDR3 coding sequence is TGTGCCAGCGACTCTACGAAAAGCAGGGGGCACGAGCAGTACTTC. Looking up the rest from reference TRBV5-6 and TRBJ2-7 gives the full variable domain: DAGVTQSPTHLIKTRGQQVTLRCSPKSGHDTVSWYQQALGQGPQFIFQYYEEEERQRGNFPDRFSGHQFPNYSSELNVNALLLGDSALYLCASDSTKSRGHEQYFGPGTRLTVT.

The chain couples TRBV2 to TRBJ2-3; perhaps TRBD2 as D (5 bases). This CDR3 spans 16 amino acids. Trimming cost V 0 bases and J 8 bases, with 18 bases left between them. In germline, CDR1 is SNHLY, CDR2 FYNNEI. CDR3 protein: CASSEALWRVPSTQYF. The CDR3 coding sequence is TGTGCCAGCAGTGAAGCGCTTTGGCGGGTCCCCTCTACGCAGTATTTT.

This sequence joins TRBV5-5 and TRBJ1-2, with no clear D. This CDR3 contains 11 residues. CDR1 and CDR2 from the germline V gene are SGHKS and YYEKEE (reference sequence). Trimming left V 4 bases short and J 8 bases short, with 9 bases between. The CDR3 here is CASSRERGYTF. Here the CDR3 DNA reads TGTGCCAGCAGCCGTGAGAGGGGCTACACCTTC.

The genes are TRBV7-2 and TRBJ1-2; no clear D gene. The germline V gene encodes CDR1 SGHTA and CDR2 FQGNSA. Trimming took off 2 bases at V and 8 bases at J, with 18 bases between the two ends. The CDR3 is 15 amino acids. CDR3 protein: CASSLNPAGPGGYTF. The CDR3 DNA reads as TGTGCCAGCAGCTTAAACCCGGCTGGACCGGGGGGCTACACCTTC.

The chain couples TRBV6-5 to TRBJ2-5, with D tentatively TRBD2 (8 bases). CDR3 length: 15 amino acids. Trimming removed 6 bases from V and 3 bases from J, with 17 bases in between. Germline V gives CDR1 MNHEY, CDR2 SVGAGI. The CDR3 coding sequence is TGTGCCAGCAGCCACAGGGGAGCGGGGGAAGAGACCCAGTACTTC. It is translated as CASSHRGAGEETQYF.

The chain couples TRBV24-1 to TRBJ2-3; TRBD2 matches 12 bases. Trimming removed 3 bases from V and 2 bases from J; junction bases left unmatched: 5. CDR1 KGHDR and CDR2 SFDVKD come from the germline V gene. The CDR3 runs to 17 residues. DNA for the CDR3: TGTGCCACCAGTGATCTAGGACTAGCGGGGTACACAGATACGCAGTATTTT. Protein product: CATSDLGLAGYTDTQYF.

There are a few counts of this clone. This chain joins TRBV4-2 and TRBJ2-1; TRBD2 agrees at 11 bases. The CDR3 is made up of 14 amino acids. J was trimmed by 7 bases and V by 6 bases; bases with no gene match: 5. Germline CDR1 and CDR2: LGHNA and YNFKEQ. CDR3 DNA sequence: TGTGCCAGCAGTAGCGGGGGGGCCCCAAATGAGCAGTTCTTC. Amino acids: CASSSGGAPNEQFF.

In nucleotides, the CDR3 is TGTGCCAGCAGCTCCAGACAGATCGCTTTCTTT. Protein sequence: CASSSRQIAFF. This rearrangement joins TRBV7-9 to TRBJ1-1, with TRBD1 as a possible D gene (5 bases). The CDR3 totals 11 residues. Germline assignment: CDR1 SEHNR and CDR2 FQNEAQ (reference sequence). V lost 4 bases to trimming and J lost 11 bases, with 11 bases between them. The complete variable domain, with remaining parts taken from reference TRBV7-9 and TRBJ1-1, reads DTGVSQNPRHKITKRGQNVTFRCDPISEHNRLYWYRQTLGQGPEFLTYFQNEAQLEKSRLLSDRFSAERPKGSFSTLEIQRTEQGDSAMYLCASSSRQIAFFGQGTRLTVV.

V gene TRBV9 combines with J gene TRBJ2-1; 7 nucleotides align to TRBD2. The V gene's germline CDR1 is SGDLS and CDR2 YYNGEE. This CDR3 has 17 amino acids. Trimming took 3 bases from V and 0 from J; bases not matched to a gene: 9. CDR3 sequence: CASSAPLGGGSYNEQFF. The CDR3 DNA sequence: TGTGCCAGCAGCGCACCTTTGGGGGGGGGCTCCTACAATGAGCAGTTCTTC.

This clone showed up just a few times. The chain carries TRBV19 and TRBJ1-1, with D perhaps matching TRBD1 (6 bases). The CDR3 sequence is 15 residues long. CDR1 and CDR2 from the germline V gene are LNHDA and SQIVND (reference sequence). Trimming pared 5 bases from V and 1 base from J, leaving 14 bases between. The CDR3: CASSVDSKPNTEAFF. The CDR3 coding sequence is TGTGCCAGTAGTGTGGACAGCAAACCGAACACTGAAGCTTTCTTT.

This clone was detected only once. This chain joins TRBV25-1 and TRBJ1-5; no firm D call. V was clipped by 5 bases and J by 0 bases, with 11 bases between them. This CDR3 region has 15 residues. Germline CDR1 and CDR2: MGHDK and SYGVNS. The CDR3 reads CASSPSWPSNQPQHF. CDR3 sequence (DNA): TGTGCCAGCAGTCCCTCGTGGCCTAGCAATCAGCCCCAGCATTTT.

As DNA, the CDR3 is TGTGCCAGCAGCGATATAACTAGCGGGGGGCTCACAGATACGCAGTATTTT. Its translation: CASSDITSGGLTDTQYF. V gene TRBV5-4 combines with J gene TRBJ2-3, with 12 nucleotides matching TRBD2. V was pared by 4 bases and J by 2 bases, with 8 bases of the junction left unmatched. This CDR3 is 17 amino acids long. CDR1 and CDR2 (germline): SGHNT, YYREEE (reference sequence).

J is TRBJ1-1 and V is TRBV2; 9 bases match TRBD1. This CDR3 is built from 15 residues. Germline lookup yields CDR1 SNHLY and CDR2 FYNNEI. Germline trimming cut 6 bases from V and 2 bases from J; bases unmatched to any gene: 7. The CDR3 coding sequence is TGTGCCAGCAGAAGGGGACAGGGATCTAACACTGAAGCTTTCTTT. Encoded protein: CASRRGQGSNTEAFF.

The rearrangement links TRBV3-1 (or the pseudogene TRBV3-2) to TRBJ2-5; a weak D match, TRBD2 (6 bases). The CDR3 runs to 16 residues. V lost 2 bases and J 2 bases, leaving 15 bases between the germline ends. From germline, CDR1 is LGHDT and CDR2 YNNKEL (reference sequence). The CDR3 region has the DNA TGTGCCAGCAGCCAATTAGGGCGGGGAGCGCAAGAGACCCAGTACTTC. It is translated as CASSQLGRGAQETQYF.